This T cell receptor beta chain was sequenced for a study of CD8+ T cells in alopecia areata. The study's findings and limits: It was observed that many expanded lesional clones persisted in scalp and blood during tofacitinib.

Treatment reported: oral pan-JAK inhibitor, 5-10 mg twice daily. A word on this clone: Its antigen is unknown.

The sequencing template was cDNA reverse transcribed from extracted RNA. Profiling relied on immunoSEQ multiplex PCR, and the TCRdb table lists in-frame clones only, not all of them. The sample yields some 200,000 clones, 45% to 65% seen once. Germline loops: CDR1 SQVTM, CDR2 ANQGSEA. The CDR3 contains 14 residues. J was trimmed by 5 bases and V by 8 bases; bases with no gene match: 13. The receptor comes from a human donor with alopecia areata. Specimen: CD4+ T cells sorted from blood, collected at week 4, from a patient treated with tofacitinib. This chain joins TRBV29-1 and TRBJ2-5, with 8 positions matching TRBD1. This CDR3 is CSISSQGASETQYF. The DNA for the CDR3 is TGCAGCATTTCTAGCCAGGGGGCGTCGGAGACCCAGTACTTC.